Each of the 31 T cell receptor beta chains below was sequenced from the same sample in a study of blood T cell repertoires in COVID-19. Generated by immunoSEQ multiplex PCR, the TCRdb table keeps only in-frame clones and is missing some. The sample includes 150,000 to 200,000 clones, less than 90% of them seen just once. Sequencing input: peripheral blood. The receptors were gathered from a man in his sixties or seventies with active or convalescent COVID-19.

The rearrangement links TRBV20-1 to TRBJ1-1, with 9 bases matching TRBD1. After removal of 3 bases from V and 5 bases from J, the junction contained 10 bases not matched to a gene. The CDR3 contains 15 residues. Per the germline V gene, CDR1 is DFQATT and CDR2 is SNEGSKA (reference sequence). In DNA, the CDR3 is TGCAGTGCTAGTGCCTTGACAGGGGGTCTTACTGAAGCTTTCTTT. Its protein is CSASALTGGLTEAFF.

CDR3: CASSPGQGINEKLFF. DNA of the CDR3: TGTGCCAGCAGCCCGGGACAGGGTATTAATGAAAAACTGTTTTTT. The chain uses TRBV9 and TRBJ1-4; the match to TRBD1 covers 9 bases. The V segment lost 4 bases and the J segment 4 bases; nucleotides outside the gene matches: 5. This CDR3 is 15 amino acids long. Germline V gives CDR1 SGDLS, CDR2 YYNGEE.

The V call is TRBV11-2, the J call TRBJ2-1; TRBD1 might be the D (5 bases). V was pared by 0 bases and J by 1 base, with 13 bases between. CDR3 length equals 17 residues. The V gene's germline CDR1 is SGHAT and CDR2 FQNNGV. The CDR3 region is CASSLEGTGSSYNEQFF. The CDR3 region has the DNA TGTGCCAGCAGCTTAGAAGGCACAGGATCTTCCTACAATGAGCAGTTCTTC.

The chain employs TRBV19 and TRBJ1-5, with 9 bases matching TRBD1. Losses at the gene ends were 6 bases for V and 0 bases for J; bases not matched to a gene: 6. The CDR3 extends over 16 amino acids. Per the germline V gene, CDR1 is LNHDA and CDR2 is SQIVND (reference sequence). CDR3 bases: TGTGCCAGTAGCGGCTACAGGGGGCCTAGCAATCAGCCCCAGCATTTT. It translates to CASSGYRGPSNQPQHF.

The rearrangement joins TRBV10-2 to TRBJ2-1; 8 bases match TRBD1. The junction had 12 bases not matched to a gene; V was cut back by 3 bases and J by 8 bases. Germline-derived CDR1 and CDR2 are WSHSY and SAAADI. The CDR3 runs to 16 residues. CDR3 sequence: CASSDLGQGVIYEQFF. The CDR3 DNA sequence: TGCGCCAGCAGTGACTTAGGACAGGGTGTAATTTATGAGCAGTTCTTC.

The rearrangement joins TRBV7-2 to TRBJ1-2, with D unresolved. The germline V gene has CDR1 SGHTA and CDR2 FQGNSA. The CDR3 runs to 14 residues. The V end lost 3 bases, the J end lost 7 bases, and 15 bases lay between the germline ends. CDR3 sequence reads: CASSFSPRGTGYTF. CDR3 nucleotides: TGTGCCAGCAGCTTTTCCCCCCGGGGAACTGGCTACACCTTC.

The CDR3 protein is CASRGTTSEQFF. The CDR3 region has the DNA TGTGCCAGCAGGGGGACTACATCCGAGCAGTTCTTC. The genes are TRBV28 and TRBJ2-1, with 7 bases that match TRBD2. CDR1 and CDR2 (germline): MDHEN, SYDVKM. This CDR3 has 12 residues. With V trimmed by 6 bases and J by 10 bases, 6 bases remained unmatched. The full variable domain, its missing parts supplied by reference TRBV28 and TRBJ2-1, is DVKVTQSSRYLVKRTGEKVFLECVQDMDHENMFWYRQDPGLGLRLIYFSYDVKMKEKGDIPEGYSVSREKKERFSLILESASTNQTSMYLCASRGTTSEQFFGPGTRLTVL.

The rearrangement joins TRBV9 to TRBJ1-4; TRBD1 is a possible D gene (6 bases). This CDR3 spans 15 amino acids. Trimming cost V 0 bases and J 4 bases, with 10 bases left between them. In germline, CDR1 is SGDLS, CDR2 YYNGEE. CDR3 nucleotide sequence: TGTGCCAGCAGCGTAGGCGGGGGGCGTAATGAAAAACTGTTTTTT. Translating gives CASSVGGGRNEKLFF.

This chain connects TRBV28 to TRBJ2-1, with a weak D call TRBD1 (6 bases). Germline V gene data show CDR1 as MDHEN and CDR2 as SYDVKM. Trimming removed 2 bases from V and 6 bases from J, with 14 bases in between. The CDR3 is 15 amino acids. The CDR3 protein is CASSLTKTGINEQFF. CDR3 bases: TGTGCCAGCAGTTTAACCAAAACAGGGATCAATGAGCAGTTCTTC.

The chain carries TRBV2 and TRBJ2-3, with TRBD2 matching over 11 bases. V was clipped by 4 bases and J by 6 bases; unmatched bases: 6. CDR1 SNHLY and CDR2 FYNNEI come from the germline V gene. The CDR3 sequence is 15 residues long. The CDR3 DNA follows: TGTGCCAGCAGTGCGGGACTAGCGGCCACGGATACGCAGTATTTT. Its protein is CASSAGLAATDTQYF.

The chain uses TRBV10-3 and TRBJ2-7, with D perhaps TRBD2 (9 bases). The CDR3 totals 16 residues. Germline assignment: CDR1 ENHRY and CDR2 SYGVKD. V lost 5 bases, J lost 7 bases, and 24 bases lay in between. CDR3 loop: CAISPLASGTGGEQYF. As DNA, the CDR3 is TGTGCCATCAGTCCCCTCGCTAGCGGGACAGGTGGGGAGCAGTACTTC.

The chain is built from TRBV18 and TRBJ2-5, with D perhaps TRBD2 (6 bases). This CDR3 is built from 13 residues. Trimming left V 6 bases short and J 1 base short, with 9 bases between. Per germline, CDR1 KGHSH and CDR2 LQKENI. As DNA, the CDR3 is TGTGCCAGCTCCCCCGGGAGCCAAGAGACCCAGTACTTC. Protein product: CASSPGSQETQYF.

CDR3 coding DNA: TGTGCCAGCAGTTTAGGGGGGGCAGGGCGAACTGAAGCTTTCTTT. Translated, it gives CASSLGGAGRTEAFF. V usage is TRBV28 and J usage is TRBJ1-1; D may be TRBD1 (6 bases). V lost 2 bases, J lost 5 bases, and 15 bases lay in between. The germline CDR1 and CDR2 sequences are MDHEN and SYDVKM. The CDR3 runs 15 residues. The full variable domain, rest sourced from reference TRBV28 and TRBJ1-1, is DVKVTQSSRYLVKRTGEKVFLECVQDMDHENMFWYRQDPGLGLRLIYFSYDVKMKEKGDIPEGYSVSREKKERFSLILESASTNQTSMYLCASSLGGAGRTEAFFGQGTRLTVV.

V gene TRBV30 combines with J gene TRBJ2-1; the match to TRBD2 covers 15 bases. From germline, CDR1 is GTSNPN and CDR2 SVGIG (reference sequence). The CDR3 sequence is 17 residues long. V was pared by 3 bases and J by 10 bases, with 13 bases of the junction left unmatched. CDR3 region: CAWSPARTSGGAREQFF. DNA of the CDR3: TGTGCCTGGAGCCCCGCCCGGACTAGCGGGGGGGCTCGCGAGCAGTTCTTC.

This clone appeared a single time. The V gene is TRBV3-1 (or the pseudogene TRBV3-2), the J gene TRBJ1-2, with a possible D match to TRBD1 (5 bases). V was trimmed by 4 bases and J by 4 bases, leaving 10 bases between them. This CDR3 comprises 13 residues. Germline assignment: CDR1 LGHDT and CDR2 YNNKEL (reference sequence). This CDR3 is CASSPDRSYGYTF. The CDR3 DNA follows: TGTGCCAGCAGCCCTGACAGAAGCTATGGCTACACCTTC.

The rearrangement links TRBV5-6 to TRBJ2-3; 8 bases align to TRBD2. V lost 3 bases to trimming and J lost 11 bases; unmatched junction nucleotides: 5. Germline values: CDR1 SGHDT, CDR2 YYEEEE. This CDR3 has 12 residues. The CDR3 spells CASSSPGLGQYF. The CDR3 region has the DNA TGTGCCAGCAGCTCACCGGGACTAGGGCAGTATTTT.

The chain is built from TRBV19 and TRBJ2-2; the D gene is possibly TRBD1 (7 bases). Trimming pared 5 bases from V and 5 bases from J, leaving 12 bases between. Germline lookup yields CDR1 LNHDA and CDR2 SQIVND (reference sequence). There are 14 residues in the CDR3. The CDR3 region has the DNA TGTGCCAGTAGTCGGACAGGAGGGACCGGGGAGCTGTTTTTT. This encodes CASSRTGGTGELFF.

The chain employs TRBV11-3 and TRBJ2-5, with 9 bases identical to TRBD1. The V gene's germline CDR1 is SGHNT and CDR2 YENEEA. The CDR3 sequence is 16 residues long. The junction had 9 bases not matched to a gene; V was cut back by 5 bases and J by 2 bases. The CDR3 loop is CASSHTGTGLQETQYF. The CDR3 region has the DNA TGTGCCAGCAGCCATACCGGGACAGGGTTGCAAGAGACCCAGTACTTC.

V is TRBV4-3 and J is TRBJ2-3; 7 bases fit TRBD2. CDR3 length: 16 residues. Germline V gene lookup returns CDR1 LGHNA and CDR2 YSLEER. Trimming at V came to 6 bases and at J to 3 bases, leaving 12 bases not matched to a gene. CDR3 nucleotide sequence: TGCGCCAGCAGTCCCAGTTCCTCGCGGGGGACAGATACGCAGTATTTT. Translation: CASSPSSSRGTDTQYF.

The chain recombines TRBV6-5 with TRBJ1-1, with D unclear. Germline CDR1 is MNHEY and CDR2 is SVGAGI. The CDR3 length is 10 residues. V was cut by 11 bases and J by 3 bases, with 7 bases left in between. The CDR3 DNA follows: TGTGCCTGCGTATACACTGAAGCTTTCTTT. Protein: CACVYTEAFF.

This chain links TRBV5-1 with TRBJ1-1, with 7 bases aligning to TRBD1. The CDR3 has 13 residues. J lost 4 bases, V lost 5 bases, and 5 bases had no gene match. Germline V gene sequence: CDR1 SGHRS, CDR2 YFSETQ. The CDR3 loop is CASSLGGSTEAFF. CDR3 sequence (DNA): TGCGCCAGCAGTTTAGGGGGCAGCACTGAAGCTTTCTTT.

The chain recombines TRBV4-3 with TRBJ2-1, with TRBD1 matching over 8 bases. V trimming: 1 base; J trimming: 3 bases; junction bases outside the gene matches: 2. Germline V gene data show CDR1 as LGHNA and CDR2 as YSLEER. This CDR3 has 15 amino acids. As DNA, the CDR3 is TGCGCCAGCAGCCAAGGGACAGGGAACTACAATGAGCAGTTCTTC. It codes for CASSQGTGNYNEQFF.

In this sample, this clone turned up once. The CDR3 reads CAIRQGQGSLDTQYF. The CDR3 nucleotides read TGTGCCATCAGGCAGGGACAGGGGAGCTTAGATACGCAGTATTTT. The chain carries TRBV10-3 and TRBJ2-3; 10 nucleotides align to TRBD1. The CDR3 runs to 15 residues. Germline V CDR1 and CDR2: ENHRY, SYGVKD. The ends lost 6 bases at V and 5 bases at J; junction bases unmatched: 8.

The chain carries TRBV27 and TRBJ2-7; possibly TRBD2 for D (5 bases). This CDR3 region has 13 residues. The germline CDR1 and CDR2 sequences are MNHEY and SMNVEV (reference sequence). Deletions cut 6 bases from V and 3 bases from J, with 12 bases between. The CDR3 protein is CASSLRSGYEQYF. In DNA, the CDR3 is TGTGCCAGCAGCCTTAGAAGCGGCTACGAGCAGTACTTC.

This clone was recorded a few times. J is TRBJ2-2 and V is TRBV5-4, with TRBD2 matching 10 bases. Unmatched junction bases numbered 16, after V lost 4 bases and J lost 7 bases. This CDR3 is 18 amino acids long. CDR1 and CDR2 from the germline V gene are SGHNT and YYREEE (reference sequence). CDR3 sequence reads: CASSPRGASGGGNGELFF. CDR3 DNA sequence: TGTGCCAGCAGCCCTAGAGGGGCTAGCGGGGGCGGGAACGGGGAGCTGTTTTTT. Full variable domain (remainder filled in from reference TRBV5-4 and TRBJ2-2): ETGVTQSPTHLIKTRGQQVTLRCSSQSGHNTVSWYQQALGQGPQFIFQYYREEENGRGNFPPRFSGLQFPNYSSELNVNALELDDSALYLCASSPRGASGGGNGELFFGEGSRLTVL.

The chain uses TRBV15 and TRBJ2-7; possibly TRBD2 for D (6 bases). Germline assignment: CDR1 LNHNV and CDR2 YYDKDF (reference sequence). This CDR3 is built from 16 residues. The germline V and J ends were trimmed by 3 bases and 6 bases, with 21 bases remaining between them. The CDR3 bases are TGTGCCACCAGCAGTGCCCGGGACTTGAGGTTTGCCGAGCAGTACTTC. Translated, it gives CATSSARDLRFAEQYF.

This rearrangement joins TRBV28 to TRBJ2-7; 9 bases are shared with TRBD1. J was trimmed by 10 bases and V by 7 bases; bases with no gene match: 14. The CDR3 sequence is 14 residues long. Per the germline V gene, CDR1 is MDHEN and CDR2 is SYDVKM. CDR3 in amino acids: CASTSGGQGLVQYF. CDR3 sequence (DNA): TGTGCCAGCACATCGGGGGGACAGGGTTTGGTTCAGTACTTC.

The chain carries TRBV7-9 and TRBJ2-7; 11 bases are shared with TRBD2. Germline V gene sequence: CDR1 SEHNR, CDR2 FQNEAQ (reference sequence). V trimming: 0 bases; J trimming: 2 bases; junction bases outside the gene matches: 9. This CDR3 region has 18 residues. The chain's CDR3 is CASSLAPAGTSGPYEQYF. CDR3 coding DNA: TGTGCCAGCAGCTTAGCCCCGGCCGGGACTAGCGGACCCTACGAGCAGTACTTC.

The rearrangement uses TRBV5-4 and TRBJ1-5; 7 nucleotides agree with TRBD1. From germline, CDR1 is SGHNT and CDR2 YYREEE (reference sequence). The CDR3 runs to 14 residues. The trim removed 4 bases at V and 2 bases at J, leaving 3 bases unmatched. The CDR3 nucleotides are TGTGCCAGCAGCATGCAGGGGGGCAATCAGCCCCAGCATTTT. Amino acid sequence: CASSMQGGNQPQHF.

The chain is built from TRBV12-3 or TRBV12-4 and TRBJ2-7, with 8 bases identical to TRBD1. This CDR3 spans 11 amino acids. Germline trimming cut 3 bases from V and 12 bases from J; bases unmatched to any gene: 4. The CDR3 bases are TGTGCCAGCAGTTTTGGACAGGGAATGTACTTC. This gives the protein CASSFGQGMYF.

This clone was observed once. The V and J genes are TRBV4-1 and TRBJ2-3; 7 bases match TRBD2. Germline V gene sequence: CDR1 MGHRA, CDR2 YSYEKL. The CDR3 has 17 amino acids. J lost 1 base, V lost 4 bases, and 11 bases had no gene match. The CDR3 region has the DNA TGCGCCAGCAGCCCGCTACCTCGCGGGGGAGGCACAGATACGCAGTATTTT. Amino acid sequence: CASSPLPRGGGTDTQYF.